Given below is one T cell receptor beta chain in context. It lacks a known antigen. No per-base quality is available; no much larger clone lies one base away. The library was obtained by the immunoSEQ multiplex PCR assay. The paper's data handling went like this. A statistical classification framework was built to diagnose cytomegalovirus status from the catalog of TCR beta chain sequences. In its TCRdb copy, this immuneACCESS table keeps in-frame sequences only and misses some clones. Where compared with another copy, unresolved V genes explain less than half of these, and the others have no known cause. That table is the source of V, J and clone size, and D and trimming were worked out from the DNA. The sample table contains about 180,000 clones; only one count was recorded for 85% of them. Approximately 15% of the sample rests with the top ten. The data derive from a study of cytomegalovirus exposure and HLA in healthy donors (dated by TCRdb to about 2017). Turning to the overall study: A later analysis indicated that the 120 or so validation repertoires were generated on the platform also employed for the roughly 720 repertoires of the first cohort. The aim of the study was to test whether cataloging public T cell receptors could identify signatures of past pathogen exposure. In addition to the first cohort of 666 subjects, a separate validation cohort of 120 different subjects was used. To predict cytomegalovirus infection status, the study brought together high-throughput TCR immunosequencing, statistical association of individual TCRs with disease status, and machine learning.

Separate from the roughly 700-subject first cohort, the validation cohort of roughly 110 subjects was the group to which the donors belonged. Study-wide conclusions, independent of this receptor: A later analysis found that TCRs clustered in the first cohort also tended to co-occur in the roughly 120 validation repertoires, with just under 95% of cluster scores above 0. According to the authors, the approach could potentially be generalized to other disease states and immunological phenotypes. The validation cohort had no HLA typing available for a later analysis, so co-occurrence within that cohort was assessed over all 130 or so repertoires. A few of the identified cytomegalovirus-associated TCR beta chains were confirmed in vitro to be specific for cytomegalovirus antigens. In the study, 150 to 200 TCR beta chains were listed as associated with cytomegalovirus. Across donors, most TCR sequences were observed very rarely, whereas some public TCRs were present in many individuals. The classifier was reported to diagnose cytomegalovirus status with high specificity and sensitivity in both the original and validation cohorts.

The germline V gene (reference sequence) sets CDR1 to SEHNR and CDR2 to FQNEAQ. Trimming takes 3 bases off V and 6 bases off J; junction bases not matched to a gene: 0. From the cysteine through the phenylalanine, the CDR3 covers 12 amino acids. The entry retains the CDR3 DNA only, 36 bases that are in frame from base 1. The clonotype was recovered from a man aged 18 to 29 in good health and CMV-seropositive. The chain links TRBV7-9 with TRBJ2-7, with 9 middle bases fitting TRBD1. The specimen sequenced was PBMCs. The DNA is TGTGCCAGCAGCTTGACAGGGGGCGAGCAGTACTTC. Its product reads: CASSLTGGEQYF.